The entry below describes one T cell receptor beta chain. The antigen remains undetermined. Vbeta (60) and Jbeta (13) primers were used in the PCR. TCRdb's table, derived via immunoSEQ multiplex PCR, lists solely in-frame clones and lacks some. This sample has around 170,000 clones; roughly 80% occur once, and the top ten carry over 1.1%. This entry comes from a study of cytomegalovirus exposure and HLA in healthy donors. Across the study: HLA-typed donors were the source of approximately 85 million unique TCRs, which an early data release held. Study-level findings and limits: In a later analysis, TCR beta V- and J-gene trimming was associated with a missense DCLRE1C variant. TCR beta sequences reportedly predicted most subjects' HLA-A and HLA-B alleles accurately. A later analysis linked roughly 17,000 TCR beta sequences to HLA alleles at 0.05 false discovery rate.

CDR1 SGHRS and CDR2 YFSETQ come from the germline V gene. V shed 1 base, J shed 7 bases, and the junction held 6 bases outside the gene matches. The CDR3 totals 15 residues. This clonotype originated in a male donor in good health and CMV-seronegative. Source material: PBMCs. This chain joins TRBV5-1 and TRBJ2-1; 9 bases line up with TRBD1. CDR3 protein: CASSLRTGVINEQFF. The CDR3 DNA is TGCGCCAGCAGCTTGAGGACAGGGGTCATAAATGAGCAGTTCTTC.